Given below is one T cell receptor beta chain in context. Its specificity is not known. The germline gives CDR1 SGHTA, CDR2 FQGNSA. V lost 3 bases to trimming and J lost 5 bases, with 16 bases between them. CDR3 length equals 15 residues. These data come from a study of OX40 agonist ivuxolimab in advanced cancers. Data came from immunoSEQ multiplex PCR; TCRdb stores just in-frame clones and leaves some out. Of some 46,000 clones in the sample, nearly 80% were seen once. Study-level points and caveats: Compared with others, partial responders at 0.1-3.0 mg/kg displayed clonal expansion among the lowest. Mean expanded clone counts were higher in CD8+ than CD4+ T cells. Several nonresponders also turned out to have low normalized T-cell clonal expansion.

The rearrangement joins TRBV7-2 to TRBJ2-5, with D possibly called TRBD1 or TRBD2 (5 bases each). This material consisted of CD4+ or CD8+ T cells sorted from blood, taken in a trial of the OX40 agonist ivuxolimab. The receptor comes from an adult with an advanced solid tumor such as melanoma, head and neck, liver or kidney cancer. CDR3 sequence: CASSFGLTGRETQYF. The CDR3 DNA sequence: TGTGCCAGCAGCTTTGGACTGACGGGGCGGGAGACCCAGTACTTC.